This T cell receptor beta chain derives from a study of CD8+ T cells in alopecia areata. Points from the study as a whole: Clarity of TCR sharing across patients fell short of that in mice, possibly HLA-related. Sequencing of scalp samples also captures resident alphabeta T cells of normal skin. Lesional scalp, especially alopecia totalis/universalis, showed higher clonality than normal scalp.

Germline-derived CDR1 and CDR2 are NSQYPW and LRSPGD (reference sequence). This CDR3 spans 15 amino acids. CD4, CD8alpha, NKG2D, NKG2ACE and other markers guided sorting of pooled cutaneous lymph node cells. This clone was counted a few times. The antigen is not known. Mouse gene names apply. The CDR3 end lies 4 residues beyond the end of the read and is filled in from the germline J gene. TCR sequencing used cDNA made by reverse transcription of extracted RNA. Profiling relied on immunoSEQ multiplex PCR, and the TCRdb table lists in-frame clones only, not all of them. The table records under 20,000 clones without singletons, the ten largest covering approximately 31%.

The chain couples TRBV1 to TRBJ1-4, with 11 bases fitting TRBD1. Source material: CD8+ T cells sorted from a lymph node. The clonotype originates from a C3H/HeJ mouse with alopecia areata. The strain's MHC haplotype is H2-k. The CDR3: CTCSAEDRGPERLFF. Partial CDR3 DNA: TGCACCTGCAGTGCAGAGGACAGGGGGCCCGAA.